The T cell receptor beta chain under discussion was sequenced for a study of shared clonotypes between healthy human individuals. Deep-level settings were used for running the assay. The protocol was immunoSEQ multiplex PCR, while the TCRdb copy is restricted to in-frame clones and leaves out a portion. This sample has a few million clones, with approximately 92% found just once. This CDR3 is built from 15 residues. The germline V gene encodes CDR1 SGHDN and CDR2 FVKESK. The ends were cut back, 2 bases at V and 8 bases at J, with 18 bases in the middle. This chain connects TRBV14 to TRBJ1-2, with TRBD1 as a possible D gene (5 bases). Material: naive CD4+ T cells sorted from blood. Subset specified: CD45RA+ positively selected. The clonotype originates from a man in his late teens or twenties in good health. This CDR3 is CASSQTSRWDGGYTF. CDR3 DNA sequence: TGTGCCAGCAGCCAAACCTCTCGGTGGGACGGAGGCTACACCTTC.